The 20 T cell receptor beta chains below all came from one sample that was sequenced in a study of T cell responses to AZD1222 COVID-19 vaccine. TCRdb's table, derived via immunoSEQ multiplex PCR, lists solely in-frame clones and lacks some. The sample has around 69,000 clones, less than 90% seen once. Sequenced here: peripheral blood, sampled on day 0 of AZD1222 vaccination. The receptors come from an adult in good health.

The V call is TRBV5-5, the J call TRBJ1-1; the D is unclear. Trimming took 2 bases from V and 1 from J, leaving 9 bases between them. Germline CDR1 and CDR2: SGHKS and YYEKEE (reference sequence). The CDR3 runs to 14 residues. CDR3 nucleotides: TGTGCCAGCAGCTTAGCCGGCTCGAACACTGAAGCTTTCTTT. The encoded protein is CASSLAGSNTEAFF.

V and J are TRBV5-1 and TRBJ1-2; weak D call: TRBD1 (5 bases). The CDR3 covers 15 residues. CDR1 is SGHRS, CDR2 YFSETQ, per germline. V was trimmed by 0 bases and J by 2 bases, leaving 11 bases between them. CDR3 protein: CASSLAPGVNYGYTF. CDR3 DNA: TGCGCCAGCAGCTTGGCTCCGGGGGTCAACTATGGCTACACCTTC.

V is TRBV9 and J is TRBJ1-1; D possibly corresponds to TRBD1 (6 bases). The CDR3 sequence is 15 residues long. Germline lookup yields CDR1 SGDLS and CDR2 YYNGEE. The V and J ends lost 4 bases and 5 bases respectively, with 18 bases between them. This CDR3 reads CASSPRAGRGTEAFF. The CDR3 coding sequence is TGTGCCAGCAGCCCCCGGGCAGGGAGGGGGACTGAAGCTTTCTTT.

The chain joins TRBV6-2 or TRBV6-3 to TRBJ2-5; no definite D call. Germline V gene lookup returns CDR1 MNHEY and CDR2 SVGEGT. This CDR3 comprises 14 residues. V was clipped by 6 bases and J by 4 bases, with 15 bases between them. CDR3 DNA sequence: TGTGCCAGCAGCTTCTCAAACCTGGGAGAGACCCAGTACTTC. Its protein is CASSFSNLGETQYF.

V usage is TRBV4-2 and J usage is TRBJ2-2; 9 nucleotides line up with TRBD1. The CDR3 consists of 15 residues. Trimming cost V 1 base and J 7 bases; bases outside gene matches: 4. CDR1 LGHNA and CDR2 YNFKEQ come from the germline V gene. CDR3 region: CASSQGQGGNGELFF. CDR3 sequence (DNA): TGTGCCAGCAGCCAAGGACAGGGGGGTAACGGGGAGCTGTTTTTT.

The V gene is TRBV5-1, the J gene TRBJ2-2; D gene ambiguous. The CDR3 sequence is 15 residues long. Germline CDR1 and CDR2: SGHRS and YFSETQ. V was shortened by 0 bases and J by 0 bases, with 6 bases between the two germline ends. The CDR3 DNA reads TGCGCCAGCAGCTTGGTTCCCTCGAACACCGGGGAGCTGTTTTTT. It specifies CASSLVPSNTGELFF.

The genes are TRBV5-4 and TRBJ2-7; a possible D gene is TRBD2 (6 bases). Trimming shortened V by 4 bases and J by 0 bases, and 17 bases separated the two germline ends. Germline loops: CDR1 SGHNT, CDR2 YYREEE (reference sequence). The CDR3 has 16 residues. The CDR3 DNA sequence: TGTGCCAGCAGCCCAGCGCTGGGGGGAAACTCCTACGAGCAGTACTTC. Its protein is CASSPALGGNSYEQYF.

The chain recombines TRBV11-2 with TRBJ1-1, with TRBD1 matching 7 bases. The germline V gene encodes CDR1 SGHAT and CDR2 FQNNGV. J gave up 5 bases and V 2 bases, and 8 bases lay outside the gene matches. CDR3 length: 15 residues. The CDR3 DNA follows: TGTGCCAGCAGCTTAAGACAGGGAGGAGGGACTGAAGCTTTCTTT. It encodes CASSLRQGGGTEAFF. Variable domain in full (rest from reference TRBV11-2 and TRBJ1-1): EAGVAQSPRYKIIEKRQSVAFWCNPISGHATLYWYQQILGQGPKLLIQFQNNGVVDDSQLPKDRFSAERLKGVDSTLKIQPAKLEDSAVYLCASSLRQGGGTEAFFGQGTRLTVV.

The chain recombines TRBV4-3 with TRBJ1-4; D gene unclear. V lost 4 bases and J 6 bases, leaving 3 bases between the germline ends. CDR1 and CDR2 from the germline V gene are LGHNA and YSLEER. The CDR3 runs 11 residues. CDR3 sequence: CASSRDEKLFF. CDR3 nucleotide sequence: TGCGCCAGCAGCCGGGATGAAAAACTGTTTTTT.

The chain carries TRBV7-2 and TRBJ2-1, with TRBD2 identical over 8 bases. V was pared by 0 bases and J by 15 bases, with 7 bases of the junction left unmatched. This CDR3 is 13 amino acids long. Germline values: CDR1 SGHTA, CDR2 FQGNSA. The CDR3 nucleotides read TGTGCCAGCAGCTTAGCGGGCAGCGGGGGTTCGTTCTTC. Protein product: CASSLAGSGGSFF.

V gene TRBV5-1 combines with J gene TRBJ1-5; D gene ambiguous. The germline V and J ends were trimmed by 2 bases and 0 bases, with 9 bases remaining between them. The CDR3 runs to 15 residues. Germline loops: CDR1 SGHRS, CDR2 YFSETQ. The CDR3 DNA follows: TGCGCCAGCAGCTTATACGCCGATAGCAATCAGCCCCAGCATTTT. Encoded protein: CASSLYADSNQPQHF.

The chain employs TRBV5-1 and TRBJ1-2, with TRBD1 identical over 11 bases. Trimming cost V 4 bases and J 4 bases; bases outside gene matches: 6. Germline CDR1 reads SGHRS; CDR2 reads YFSETQ. The CDR3 runs to 15 residues. The CDR3: CASSPGQGAVYGYTF. The CDR3 DNA reads TGCGCCAGCAGCCCCGGACAGGGGGCCGTCTATGGCTACACCTTC.

The chain carries TRBV6-4 and TRBJ2-5; 10 bases are a match to TRBD2. The CDR3 runs 15 residues. Germline V gene data show CDR1 as MRHNA and CDR2 as SNTAGT. V dropped 3 bases and J dropped 5; count of bases not matched to a gene: 6. This CDR3 reads CASSEAAGGLETQYF. The DNA of the CDR3 is TGTGCCAGCAGTGAAGCAGCGGGGGGGCTGGAGACCCAGTACTTC.

This rearrangement joins TRBV29-1 to TRBJ1-2; 12 nucleotides align to TRBD1. The CDR3 sequence is 13 residues long. The trim removed 3 bases at V and 8 bases at J, leaving 4 bases unmatched. Germline CDR1 and CDR2: SQVTM and ANQGSEA. The CDR3: CSVEGQGAWGYTF. The CDR3, as DNA: TGCAGCGTTGAGGGACAGGGGGCTTGGGGCTACACCTTC. Drawing the rest from reference TRBV29-1 and TRBJ1-2, the complete variable domain is SAVISQKPSRDICQRGTSLTIQCQVDSQVTMMFWYRQQPGQSLTLIATANQGSEATYESGFVIDKFPISRPNLTFSTLTVSNMSPEDSSIYLCSVEGQGAWGYTFGSGTRLTVV.

The V gene is TRBV10-3, the J gene TRBJ1-5, with D tentatively TRBD1 (5 bases). The V gene lost 4 bases and the J gene lost 1 base, with 11 bases spanning the gap. Germline CDR1 and CDR2: ENHRY and SYGVKD. The CDR3 is 15 residues long. The CDR3 loop reads CAISVVGPSNQPQHF. The CDR3 region has the DNA TGTGCCATCAGTGTGGTGGGGCCAAGCAATCAGCCCCAGCATTTT.

The gene calls are TRBV10-2 and TRBJ2-7, with D tentatively TRBD1 (6 bases). Trimming removed 2 bases at V and 0 bases at J, with 17 bases between. Germline V gives CDR1 WSHSY, CDR2 SAAADI. This CDR3 is built from 17 residues. The CDR3 loop reads CASSEAIDRSNSYEQYF. As DNA, the CDR3 is TGCGCCAGCAGTGAGGCTATAGACAGGTCCAACTCCTACGAGCAGTACTTC.

The chain combines TRBV10-3 with TRBJ1-6; 7 bases are a match to TRBD1. V was pared by 4 bases and J by 7 bases, with 7 bases of the junction left unmatched. The germline gives CDR1 ENHRY, CDR2 SYGVKD. The CDR3 is made up of 15 amino acids. This CDR3 reads CAISVGGGRNSPLHF. The CDR3 DNA sequence: TGTGCCATCAGTGTGGGAGGGGGCCGAAATTCACCCCTCCACTTT.

The CDR3 sequence is CASSHYLFQAGGTGELFF. DNA for the CDR3: TGTGCCAGCAGCCATTACCTATTCCAGGCCGGGGGTACCGGGGAGCTGTTTTTT. This sequence joins TRBV14 and TRBJ2-2, with a tentative D call TRBD2 (6 bases). The germline V gene encodes CDR1 SGHDN and CDR2 FVKESK. The CDR3 covers 18 residues. The V and J ends lost 3 bases and 5 bases respectively, with 22 bases between them.

The chain has TRBV6-5 and TRBJ2-1; tentatively, D is TRBD1 (6 bases). CDR1 MNHEY and CDR2 SVGAGI come from the germline V gene. V dropped 4 bases and J dropped 5 bases, with 12 bases sitting between them. CDR3 length: 14 residues. CDR3 in DNA: TGTGCCAGCAGTTTAGGACAGAGAAACAATGAGCAGTTCTTC. Its protein is CASSLGQRNNEQFF.

The rearrangement joins TRBV6-2 or TRBV6-3 to TRBJ1-1; possible D gene TRBD1, 6 bases. This CDR3 is built from 15 residues. The V end was cut by 0 bases, the J end by 8 bases, with 16 bases between. CDR1 is MNHEY and CDR2 is SVGEGT in the germline V gene. This chain's CDR3 is CASSYSSTGTTEAFF. The CDR3 bases are TGTGCCAGCAGTTACTCGAGTACAGGGACAACAGAAGCTTTCTTT.